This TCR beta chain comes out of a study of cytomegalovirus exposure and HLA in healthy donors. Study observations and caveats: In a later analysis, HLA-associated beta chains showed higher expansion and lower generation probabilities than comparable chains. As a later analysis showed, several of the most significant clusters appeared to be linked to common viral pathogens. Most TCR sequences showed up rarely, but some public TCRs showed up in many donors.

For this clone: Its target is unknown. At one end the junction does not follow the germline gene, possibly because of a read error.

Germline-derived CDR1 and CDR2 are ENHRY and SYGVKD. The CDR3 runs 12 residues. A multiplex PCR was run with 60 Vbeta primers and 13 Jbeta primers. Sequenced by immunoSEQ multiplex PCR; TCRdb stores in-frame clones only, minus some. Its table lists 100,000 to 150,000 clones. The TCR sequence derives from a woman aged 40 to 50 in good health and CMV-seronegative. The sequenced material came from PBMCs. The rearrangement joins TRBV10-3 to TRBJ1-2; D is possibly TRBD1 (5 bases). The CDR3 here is CAISESSGLIFF. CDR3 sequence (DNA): TGTGCCATCAGTGAATCGTCGGGACTAATCTTCTTC.